This T cell receptor (beta chain) was retrieved from a study of blood T cell repertoires in COVID-19. Across the study: The origin of the acute and convalescent COVID-19 samples was the United States, Italy and Spain. T cells, B-cell-depleted T cells, or PBMCs supplied cDNA or gDNA.

Source study methods: Quantification of nucleated cells was approximated via reference gene primer amplification. The protocol was immunoSEQ multiplex PCR, while the TCRdb copy is restricted to in-frame clones and leaves out a portion. From that table come the V and J calls and clone size; the DNA was used to work out D and trimming. Of approximately 20,000 clones listed, about 88% are singletons. The germline V gene has CDR1 SGHNT and CDR2 YENEEA. The CDR3 runs to 13 residues. With 0 bases removed from V and 8 bases from J, the gap between germline ends came to 8 bases. The specimen was peripheral blood. The clonotype was recovered from a human donor with active COVID-19. The donor label of this sample is uncertain. This sequence joins TRBV11-3 and TRBJ2-1, with D possibly matching TRBD2 (5 bases). DNA for the CDR3: TGTGCCAGCAGCTTAGATTCGGGGTATGAGCAGTTCTTC. This encodes CASSLDSGYEQFF. The complete variable domain, with remaining parts taken from reference TRBV11-3 and TRBJ2-1, reads EAGVVQSPRYKIIEKKQPVAFWCNPISGHNTLYWYLQNLGQGPELLIRYENEEAVDDSQLPKDRFSAERLKGVDSTLKIQPAELGDSAVYLCASSLDSGYEQFFGPGTRLTVL.